Given below is one TCR beta chain in context. Its antigen remains unknown. The CDR3 is 16 residues long. The trim removed 5 bases at V and 5 bases at J, leaving 14 bases unmatched. Germline V CDR1 and CDR2: MNHEY, SMNVEV (reference sequence). This sample stems from a study of T-cell reconstitution after alpha-beta-depleted transplantation in children. Study-level points and caveats: Alpha-beta T cells about two months after transplant reportedly derived from several hundred expanded graft clones.

TCRbeta library construction was performed incorporating unique molecular identifiers. TCRdb used MiXCR to reprocess the PCR reads, holding one entry per CDR3 protein. The repertoire has 750,000 to 950,000 distinct CDR3 sequences, roughly 15% of them found once; the top ten carry around 5%. This chain links TRBV27 with TRBJ2-5, with 7 bases fitting TRBD1. The specimen comprised PBMCs, mostly from graft donor cells, sampled 360 days after TCRalphabeta/CD19-depleted stem cell transplant. This TCR came from a male patient between 5 and 17 years old who had a stem cell transplant for acute lymphoblastic leukemia, so the T cells may come from the graft donor. The CDR3 coding sequence is TGTGCCAGCAGTGGATGGGACAGACGCCGATCGGAGACCCAGTACTTC. This gives the protein CASSGWDRRRSETQYF.